The 8 T cell receptor beta chains below come from one sample, sequenced in a study of T-cell reconstitution after alpha-beta-depleted transplantation in children. Unique molecular identifiers were incorporated when the TCRbeta library was constructed. TCRdb independently ran MiXCR on the PCR reads; one entry per CDR3 protein. The table has some 280,000 distinct CDR3 sequences, almost 10% seen once. The material sequenced was PBMCs from the stem cell graft donor, taken from the stem cell graft. Source of these receptors: a human donor who donated a stem cell graft to a child with SCID.

This clonotype has only a few counts. The rearrangement joins TRBV2 to TRBJ2-6; 7 bases agree with TRBD1. This CDR3 is built from 17 residues. Per germline, CDR1 SNHLY and CDR2 FYNNEI. J lost 2 bases, V lost 7 bases, and 11 bases had no gene match. Here the CDR3 reads CASKGDSGSPGANVLTF. CDR3 in DNA: TGTGCCAGCAAAGGGGACAGTGGCAGTCCTGGGGCCAACGTCCTGACTTTC.

This clonotype showed up many times. The V and J genes are TRBV7-8 and TRBJ1-1; D unclear. Deletions cut 2 bases from V and 0 bases from J, with 7 bases between. The CDR3 contains 14 residues. Germline-derived CDR1 and CDR2 are SGHVS and FQNEAQ. The CDR3 DNA reads as TGTGCCAGCAGCTTACAGACTATGAACACTGAAGCTTTCTTT. Its protein product is CASSLQTMNTEAFF.

This clonotype was detected only a few times. The V call is TRBV3-1, the J call TRBJ2-7; D is perhaps TRBD2 (6 bases). The V gene's germline CDR1 is LGHDT and CDR2 YNNKEL (reference sequence). Trimming removed 4 bases at V and 5 bases at J, with 21 bases between. The CDR3 is 16 amino acids. The CDR3 region is CASSRTQMTSPHEQYF. CDR3 DNA sequence: TGTGCCAGCAGCCGAACCCAGATGACTAGTCCGCACGAGCAGTACTTC.

This clonotype was seen only a few times. The rearrangement joins TRBV5-6 to TRBJ1-4; D is perhaps TRBD1 (5 bases). Between the trimmed V and J ends, which lost 3 bases and 4 bases, there was a span of 10 bases. CDR1 and CDR2 from the germline V gene are SGHDT and YYEEEE. CDR3 length: 14 amino acids. The CDR3, as DNA: TGTGCCAGCAGCTGGGGCCCGGTTAATGAAAAACTGTTTTTT. Translating it yields CASSWGPVNEKLFF.

This sequence joins TRBV12-3 or TRBV12-4 and TRBJ2-5, with TRBD2 identical over 9 bases. The CDR3 totals 17 residues. CDR3 coding DNA: TGTGCTAGTTCAACGGGGGGGATCGCGGGAGGGCAAGAGACCCAGTACTTC. Translating it yields CASSTGGIAGGQETQYF.

This clonotype was recorded a few times. This chain links TRBV6-5 with TRBJ2-5, with 7 bases matching TRBD1. V lost 0 bases to trimming and J lost 5 bases; unmatched junction nucleotides: 6. Germline lookup yields CDR1 MNHEY and CDR2 SVGAGI. This CDR3 is 15 amino acids long. CDR3 loop: CASSYSKGARETQYF. The DNA for the CDR3 is TGTGCCAGCAGTTACTCGAAGGGGGCGCGTGAGACCCAGTACTTC.

The chain links TRBV12-5 to TRBJ1-1; weak D call: TRBD1 (6 bases). The CDR3 extends over 14 amino acids. V lost 5 bases and J lost 5, with 15 bases in between. CDR1 and CDR2 from the germline V gene are LGHNT and FRNRAP. The CDR3, as DNA: TGTGCTAGTGGTAACAGGGAGGATCGGACTGAAGCTTTCTTT. Translated, it gives CASGNREDRTEAFF.

This clonotype has ten or more counts. CDR3 protein: CASSSFSGASYNEQFF. The CDR3 DNA follows: TGTGCCAGCAGCTCGTTCAGCGGGGCCTCCTACAATGAGCAGTTCTTC. The chain has TRBV7-6 and TRBJ2-1, with 7 positions matching TRBD2. The CDR3 is made up of 16 amino acids. V was clipped by 4 bases and J by 0 bases; unmatched bases: 6. Germline CDR1 is SGHVS and CDR2 is FNYEAQ.